Below, one T cell receptor (beta chain) is given with its context. Its antigen is still unknown. The data originate from a study of cytomegalovirus exposure and HLA in healthy donors. V was shortened by 2 bases and J by 2 bases, with 10 bases between the two germline ends. Looked up from germline, CDR1 is MNHEY and CDR2 is SMNVEV (reference sequence). The CDR3 has 15 amino acids. Whole-study findings and limits: Specificity for CMV antigens was confirmed in vitro for three of the CMV-associated chains. The classifier was said to identify cytomegalovirus status with high specificity and sensitivity. A later analysis found first-cohort TCR clusters tended to co-occur in the roughly 120 validation repertoires. The authors enumerated around 150 TCR beta chains as linked to cytomegalovirus.

The data were produced by immunoSEQ multiplex PCR, yet TCRdb's version contains in-frame clones alone and is incomplete. The table includes 95,000 to 150,000 clones, roughly 87% detected once. The rearrangement joins TRBV27 to TRBJ1-5; the D gene is possibly TRBD1 (6 bases). The material sequenced was PBMCs. This clonotype originated in a woman aged 18-30 years in good health and CMV-seronegative. The CDR3 here is CASSLGGSGNQPQHF. DNA for the CDR3: TGTGCCAGCAGTTTAGGGGGCTCTGGCAATCAGCCCCAGCATTTT.